This entry lists 8 T cell receptor beta chains sequenced from one sample in a study of PD-L1 blockade in urothelial cancer. Profiling relied on immunoSEQ multiplex PCR, and the TCRdb table lists in-frame clones only, not all of them. Among tens of thousands of clones listed, roughly 86% were seen once. Source: PBMCs, taken around atezolizumab (anti-PD-L1) treatment. The origin of the receptors is a man aged 55 to 70 with urothelial cancer.

The genes are TRBV4-2 and TRBJ2-2, with a tentative D call TRBD2 (6 bases). The germline V gene has CDR1 LGHNA and CDR2 YNFKEQ. The V end was cut by 5 bases, the J end by 2 bases, with 18 bases between. The CDR3 is 17 residues long. CDR3 coding DNA: TGTGCCAGCAGCGGGACTCCCGCGGCCTATAACACCGGGGAGCTGTTTTTT. Its protein is CASSGTPAAYNTGELFF.

The genes are TRBV30 and TRBJ1-2; 7 bases map to TRBD1. The CDR3 runs 12 residues. Germline V gene lookup returns CDR1 GTSNPN and CDR2 SVGIG (reference sequence). Trimming took 3 bases from V and 8 from J; bases not matched to a gene: 6. CDR3 sequence (DNA): TGTGCCTGGAGCGGACAGGCCCACGGCTACACCTTC. Protein product: CAWSGQAHGYTF.

The CDR3 DNA reads as TGTGCCAGCAGCATTACCGACTGGAACCAAGAGACCCAGTACTTC. Protein sequence: CASSITDWNQETQYF. The chain couples TRBV7-2 to TRBJ2-5; no clear D. V shed 5 bases and J shed 0 bases, with 13 bases lying between them. Germline-derived CDR1 and CDR2 are SGHTA and FQGNSA. The length of the CDR3 is 15 residues.

This chain joins TRBV30 and TRBJ1-2, with 7 nucleotides matching TRBD1. Trimming removed 1 base from V and 7 bases from J; junction bases left unmatched: 15. The CDR3 has 16 amino acids. Germline CDR1 and CDR2: GTSNPN and SVGIG (reference sequence). The CDR3 sequence: CAWSEKTGIGGSGYTF. CDR3 in DNA: TGTGCCTGGAGTGAGAAGACAGGGATTGGTGGTAGTGGCTACACCTTC.

The V and J genes are TRBV7-3 and TRBJ1-1, with D possibly TRBD1 on 6 matching bases. The V gene's germline CDR1 is SGHTA and CDR2 FQGTGA. Trimming left V 2 bases short and J 1 base short, with 14 bases between. CDR3 length equals 16 residues. For the CDR3, the DNA is TGTGCCAGCAGCTTACAGAGCAGAGGGGGGAACACTGAAGCTTTCTTT. This sequence encodes CASSLQSRGGNTEAFF. Drawing the rest from reference TRBV7-3 and TRBJ1-1, the complete variable domain is GAGVSQTPSNKVTEKGKYVELRCDPISGHTALYWYRQSLGQGPEFLIYFQGTGAADDSGLPNDRFFAVRPEGSVSTLKIQRTERGDSAVYLCASSLQSRGGNTEAFFGQGTRLTVV.

J is TRBJ2-3 and V is TRBV9; TRBD2 matches 8 bases. In germline, CDR1 is SGDLS, CDR2 YYNGEE. The CDR3 consists of 18 residues. The trim removed 0 bases at V and 2 bases at J, leaving 11 bases unmatched. The CDR3 loop reads CASSVGIRLASSTDTQYF. The CDR3 DNA reads as TGTGCCAGCAGCGTAGGGATCCGACTAGCGAGTTCCACAGATACGCAGTATTTT.

This clone was counted a single time. V usage is TRBV5-5 and J usage is TRBJ2-1; 16 bases match TRBD2. The V gene end was trimmed by 0 bases and the J gene end by 7 bases; junction bases not matched to a gene: 10. The length of the CDR3 is 19 residues. Germline V gene lookup returns CDR1 SGHKS and CDR2 YYEKEE (reference sequence). CDR3 region: CASSLESGTSGGARNEQFF. The CDR3 coding sequence is TGTGCCAGCAGCTTGGAATCTGGGACTAGCGGGGGGGCCAGAAATGAGCAGTTCTTC.

This chain uses TRBV29-1 with TRBJ2-1; 10 nucleotides line up with TRBD2. With 7 bases clipped from V and 4 bases from J, the junction kept 16 bases outside the gene matches. Germline-derived CDR1 and CDR2 are SQVTM and ANQGSEA. CDR3 length: 17 residues. As DNA, the CDR3 is TGCAGCGCCGAACACCAGACTGGACTAGCGGAGTACAATGAGCAGTTCTTC. Protein sequence: CSAEHQTGLAEYNEQFF.